In its sample, the clone carrying this T cell receptor beta chain was seen a few times. Antigen unknown. The data originate from a study of graft-versus-host responses after intestinal transplantation. The CDR3 runs 18 residues. In germline, CDR1 is MNHNS, CDR2 SASEGT. Germline trimming cut 4 bases from V and 1 base from J; bases unmatched to any gene: 10. Data came from immunoSEQ multiplex PCR; TCRdb stores just in-frame clones and leaves some out. The sample consists of 60,000 to 65,000 clones, roughly 90% of them appearing once. This receptor was identified in a human donor who was the organ donor for an intestinal transplant. This chain links TRBV6-1 with TRBJ2-7, with 13 bases matching TRBD2. This specimen consisted of unstimulated CD8+ T cells sorted from spleen or lymph node cells, obtained before transplant. CDR3 bases: TGTGCCAGCAGTGCCTTAGTCGGGACTAGCGGGATGTCCTACGAGCAGTACTTC. This encodes CASSALVGTSGMSYEQYF.